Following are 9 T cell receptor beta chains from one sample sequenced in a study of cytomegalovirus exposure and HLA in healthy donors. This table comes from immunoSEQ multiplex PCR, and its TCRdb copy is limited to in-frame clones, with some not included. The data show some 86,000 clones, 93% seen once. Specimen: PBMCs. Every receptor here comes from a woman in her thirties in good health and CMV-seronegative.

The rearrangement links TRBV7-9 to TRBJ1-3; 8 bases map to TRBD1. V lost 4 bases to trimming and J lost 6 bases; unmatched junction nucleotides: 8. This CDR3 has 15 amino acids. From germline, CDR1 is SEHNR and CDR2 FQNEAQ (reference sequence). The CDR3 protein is CASSSIRGRANTIYF. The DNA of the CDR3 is TGTGCCAGCAGCTCGATCAGGGGGCGCGCAAACACCATATATTTT. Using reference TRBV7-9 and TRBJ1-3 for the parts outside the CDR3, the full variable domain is DTGVSQNPRHKITKRGQNVTFRCDPISEHNRLYWYRQTLGQGPEFLTYFQNEAQLEKSRLLSDRFSAERPKGSFSTLEIQRTEQGDSAMYLCASSSIRGRANTIYFGEGSWLTVV.

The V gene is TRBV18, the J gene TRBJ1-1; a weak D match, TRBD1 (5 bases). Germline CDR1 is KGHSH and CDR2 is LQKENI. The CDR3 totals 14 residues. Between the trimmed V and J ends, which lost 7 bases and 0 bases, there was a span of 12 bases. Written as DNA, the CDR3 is TGTGCCAGCTGCAAAGACAGATTGAACACTGAAGCTTTCTTT. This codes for CASCKDRLNTEAFF.

The CDR3 DNA sequence: TGTGCCAGTAGTCGGACAGGGGCGCAAGAGACCCAGTACTTC. Its protein product is CASSRTGAQETQYF. The chain is built from TRBV19 and TRBJ2-5, with 9 bases matching TRBD1. The germline V gene encodes CDR1 LNHDA and CDR2 SQIVND (reference sequence). V gave up 5 bases and J gave up 2 bases; unmatched junction bases: 3. The CDR3 is 14 amino acids.

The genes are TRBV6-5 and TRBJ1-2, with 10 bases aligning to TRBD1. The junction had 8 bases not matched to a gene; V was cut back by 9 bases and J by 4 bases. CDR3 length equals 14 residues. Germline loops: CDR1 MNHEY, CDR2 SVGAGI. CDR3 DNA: TGTGCCAGTTCTCGGGACAGGGGTGGCTATGGCTACACCTTC. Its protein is CASSRDRGGYGYTF.

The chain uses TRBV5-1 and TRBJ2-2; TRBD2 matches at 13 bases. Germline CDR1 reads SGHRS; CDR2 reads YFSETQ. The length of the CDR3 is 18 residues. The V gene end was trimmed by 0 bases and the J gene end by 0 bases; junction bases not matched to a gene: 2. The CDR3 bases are TGCGCCAGCAGCTTGGGACTAGCGGGGGGCGCGAACACCGGGGAGCTGTTTTTT. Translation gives CASSLGLAGGANTGELFF. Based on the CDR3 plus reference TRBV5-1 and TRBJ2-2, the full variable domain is KAGVTQTPRYLIKTRGQQVTLSCSPISGHRSVSWYQQTPGQGLQFLFEYFSETQRNKGNFPGRFSGRQFSNSRSEMNVSTLELGDSALYLCASSLGLAGGANTGELFFGEGSRLTVL.

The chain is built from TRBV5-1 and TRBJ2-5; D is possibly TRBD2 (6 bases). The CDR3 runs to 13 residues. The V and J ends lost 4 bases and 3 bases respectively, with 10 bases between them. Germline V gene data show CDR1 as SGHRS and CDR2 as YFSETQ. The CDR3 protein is CASSAGLKETQYF. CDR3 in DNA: TGCGCCAGCAGCGCGGGACTCAAAGAGACCCAGTACTTC.

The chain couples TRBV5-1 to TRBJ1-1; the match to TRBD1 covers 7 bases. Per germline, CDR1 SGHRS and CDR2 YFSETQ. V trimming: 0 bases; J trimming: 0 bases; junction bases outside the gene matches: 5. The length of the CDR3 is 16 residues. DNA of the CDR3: TGCGCCAGCAGCTTGGGGACAGGTCGCATGAACACTGAAGCTTTCTTT. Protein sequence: CASSLGTGRMNTEAFF.

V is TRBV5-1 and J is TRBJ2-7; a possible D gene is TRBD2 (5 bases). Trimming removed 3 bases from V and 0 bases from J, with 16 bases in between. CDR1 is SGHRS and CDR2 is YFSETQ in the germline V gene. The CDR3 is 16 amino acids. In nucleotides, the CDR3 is TGCGCCAGCAGCTCGGCCGGGAACCCCAGCTCCTACGAGCAGTACTTC. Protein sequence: CASSSAGNPSSYEQYF. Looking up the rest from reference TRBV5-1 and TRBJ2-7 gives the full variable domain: KAGVTQTPRYLIKTRGQQVTLSCSPISGHRSVSWYQQTPGQGLQFLFEYFSETQRNKGNFPGRFSGRQFSNSRSEMNVSTLELGDSALYLCASSSAGNPSSYEQYFGPGTRLTVT.

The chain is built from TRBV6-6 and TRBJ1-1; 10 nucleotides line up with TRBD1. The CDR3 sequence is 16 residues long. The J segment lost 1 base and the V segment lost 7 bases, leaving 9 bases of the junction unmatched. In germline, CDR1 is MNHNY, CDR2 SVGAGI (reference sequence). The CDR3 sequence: CASTERTGGGNTEAFF. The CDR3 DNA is TGTGCCAGCACTGAGAGGACAGGGGGAGGGAACACTGAAGCTTTCTTT.